Listed below are T cell receptor beta chains from one sample, sequenced in a study of blood T cell repertoires in COVID-19. Some clones are missing from TCRdb's copy, which holds only in-frame ones; the method was immunoSEQ multiplex PCR. This table has 150,000 to 200,000 clones, 87% appearing once. The sequenced sample was peripheral blood. These TCRs come from a human donor in a cohort sampled during active COVID-19. CDR3s include the opening cysteine and the closing phenylalanine or tryptophan. Each record gives: J gene, clone size, V gene, D gene, CDR3 DNA, CDR3 protein. D genes are given only for firm matches. Size is omitted from some rows. Given values are once, few, many or a class for expanded clones.

J: TRBJ2-2; size: NA; V: TRBV28; D: NA; DNA: TGTGCCAGCAGTTTTCAGAATGGTGTCCCCGGGGAGCTGTTTTTT; CDR3: CASSFQNGVPGELFF
J: TRBJ2-5; size: NA; V: TRBV3-1/TRBV3-2; D: TRBD2; DNA: TGTGCCAGCAGCTTTTGGGGAGGGCCCATTCAAGAGACCCAGTACTTC; CDR3: CASSFWGGPIQETQYF
J: TRBJ2-7; size: NA; V: TRBV18; D: NA; DNA: TGTGCCAGCTCACTTACGGACAGCCTCCTCTACGAGCAGTACTTC; CDR3: CASSLTDSLLYEQYF
J: TRBJ2-5; size: NA; V: TRBV5-4; D: NA; DNA: TGTGCCAGAGGGGACTTTGGTTCGGAGACCCAGTACTTC; CDR3: CARGDFGSETQYF
J: TRBJ2-3; size: NA; V: TRBV4-1; D: NA; DNA: TGCGCCAGCAGCCAAGATAGGGGGTTGGGAGATACGCAGTATTTT; CDR3: CASSQDRGLGDTQYF
J: TRBJ2-7; size: NA; V: TRBV27; D: NA; DNA: TGTGCCAGCGCGTTCGGGGGAGGAACGTACGAGCAGTACTTC; CDR3: CASAFGGGTYEQYF
J: TRBJ2-7; size: NA; V: TRBV6-2/TRBV6-3; D: TRBD2; DNA: TGTGCCAGCAGTTACACGGCCACTAGACTAGCGGGAGAATACGAGCAGTACTTC; CDR3: CASSYTATRLAGEYEQYF
J: TRBJ1-1; size: NA; V: TRBV30; D: NA; DNA: TGTGCCTGGAGTGCAGGGGTCACTGAAGCTTTCTTT; CDR3: CAWSAGVTEAFF
J: TRBJ2-5; size: few; V: TRBV28; D: NA; DNA: TGTGCCAGCAGTCCTCCCGGAGCGTATCAAGAGACCCAGTACTTC; CDR3: CASSPPGAYQETQYF
J: TRBJ2-7; size: NA; V: TRBV13; D: TRBD2; DNA: TGTGCCAGCAGCTGGACTAGCGGGGGGGAGCAGTACTTC; CDR3: CASSWTSGGEQYF
J: TRBJ2-1; size: NA; V: TRBV28; D: TRBD1; DNA: TGTGCCAGCACCACCCTGGACAGGGACAATGAGCAGTTCTTC; CDR3: CASTTLDRDNEQFF
J: TRBJ2-1; size: NA; V: TRBV11-1; D: NA; DNA: TGTGCCAGCAGCTTAGACGGCAATGAGCAGTTCTTC; CDR3: CASSLDGNEQFF
J: TRBJ2-3; size: NA; V: TRBV7-8; D: NA; DNA: TGTGCCAGCACCTGGGACACCGAAGGAGCAGATACGCAGTATTTT; CDR3: CASTWDTEGADTQYF
J: TRBJ2-7; size: NA; V: TRBV7-9; D: TRBD1; DNA: TGTGCCAGCAGTATGCTACCCGGACAGGGGACTGGTCACGAGCAGTACTTC; CDR3: CASSMLPGQGTGHEQYF
J: TRBJ2-1; size: once; V: TRBV24-1; D: NA; DNA: TGTGCCACCAGTGATTTGGACGGGGTCGGGGAGCAGTTCTTC; CDR3: CATSDLDGVGEQFF
J: TRBJ1-4; size: NA; V: TRBV23-1; D: NA; DNA: TGCGCCAGCAGTCTAACAACGAATCTCTCAAAACTGTTTTTT; CDR3: CASSLTTNLSKLFF
J: TRBJ2-2; size: NA; V: TRBV27; D: TRBD1; DNA: TGTGCCAGCAGTTTATCGTGGGACAGGGTAGGCACCGGGGAGCTGTTTTTT; CDR3: CASSLSWDRVGTGELFF
J: TRBJ2-3; size: NA; V: TRBV10-3; D: TRBD2; DNA: TGTGCCATCAGGTCAACTAGCGCTAGCACAGATACGCAGTATTTT; CDR3: CAIRSTSASTDTQYF
J: TRBJ2-7; size: NA; V: TRBV19; D: NA; DNA: TGTGCCAGTAGTATAGGGTCCTACAGGGACGAGCAGTACTTC; CDR3: CASSIGSYRDEQYF
J: TRBJ1-4; size: NA; V: TRBV19; D: NA; DNA: TGTGCCAGTAGGGTCGCAGGACAGTCGGGTATTGAAAAACTGTTTTTT; CDR3: CASRVAGQSGIEKLFF
J: TRBJ1-6; size: NA; V: TRBV3-1/TRBV3-2; D: TRBD1; DNA: TGTGCCAGCAGCCAAGTTATAGTAGGGGACAGATATTCCGCGTCACCCCTCCACTTT; CDR3: CASSQVIVGDRYSASPLHF
J: TRBJ1-5; size: NA; V: TRBV28; D: TRBD1; DNA: TGTGCCAGCAGCCTGGACCGGGACAGGGCGGTAAGCAATCAGCCCCAGCATTTT; CDR3: CASSLDRDRAVSNQPQHF
J: TRBJ2-7; size: NA; V: TRBV6-1; D: NA; DNA: TGTGCCAGCAGTGAATTCGTGGCGCTAAACTACTACGAGCAGTACTTC; CDR3: CASSEFVALNYYEQYF
J: TRBJ1-4; size: NA; V: TRBV20-1; D: NA; DNA: TGCAGTGCTAGTGGTAGCGGAACTAATGAAAAACTGTTTTTT; CDR3: CSASGSGTNEKLFF
J: TRBJ2-5; size: NA; V: TRBV27; D: TRBD2; DNA: TGTGCCAGCAGGAAACTAGCGGGTATCGAGACCCAGTACTTC; CDR3: CASRKLAGIETQYF
J: TRBJ1-2; size: NA; V: TRBV19; D: TRBD1; DNA: TGTGCCAGTAGTATGTGGGAGACAGGGAGCATGACCTATGGCTACACCTTC; CDR3: CASSMWETGSMTYGYTF
J: TRBJ2-7; size: NA; V: TRBV5-4; D: TRBD2; DNA: TGTGCCAGCAGCTTTAGCGGGGGGGCAAGGGAGCAGTACTTC; CDR3: CASSFSGGAREQYF
J: TRBJ2-7; size: NA; V: TRBV27; D: TRBD2; DNA: TGTGCCAGCAGTCCCCAGGGTAGCGGGTGGTACGAGCAGTACTTC; CDR3: CASSPQGSGWYEQYF
J: TRBJ1-2; size: NA; V: TRBV6-5; D: TRBD1; DNA: TGTGCCAGCAGGTTGACAGGGGAAGGCTACACCTTC; CDR3: CASRLTGEGYTF
J: TRBJ1-4; size: NA; V: TRBV27; D: NA; DNA: TGTGCCAGCAGTTCGCTTAGGGGTGACAGGTCCCTTAATGAAAAACTGTTTTTT; CDR3: CASSSLRGDRSLNEKLFF
J: TRBJ2-7; size: NA; V: TRBV6-6; D: NA; DNA: TGTGCCAGCAGTTACGGGGCAAACTACGAGCAGTACTTC; CDR3: CASSYGANYEQYF
J: TRBJ1-2; size: NA; V: TRBV27; D: TRBD1; DNA: TGTGCCAGCAGTTCCCCGGCTACAGGGGGCTCCTATGGCTACACCTTC; CDR3: CASSSPATGGSYGYTF
J: TRBJ1-5; size: NA; V: TRBV28; D: NA; DNA: TGTGCCAGCAGTTTCCCAGGGTCGCAAAATCAGCCCCAGCATTTT; CDR3: CASSFPGSQNQPQHF
J: TRBJ1-3; size: NA; V: TRBV7-9; D: NA; DNA: TGTGCCAGCAGCCAGGGACTGAGCTCTGGAAACACCATATATTTT; CDR3: CASSQGLSSGNTIYF
J: TRBJ1-4; size: NA; V: TRBV4-3; D: TRBD1; DNA: TGCGCCAGCAGCCCAGGACAGGCAGGCGGCGAAAAACTGTTTTTT; CDR3: CASSPGQAGGEKLFF
J: TRBJ2-3; size: NA; V: TRBV29-1; D: TRBD2; DNA: TGCAGCGTCTCGGGACTAGCGGTAGATACGCAGTATTTT; CDR3: CSVSGLAVDTQYF
J: TRBJ1-1; size: once; V: TRBV28; D: NA; DNA: TGTGCCAGCAGTTTAGTAGACACTGAAGCTTTCTTT; CDR3: CASSLVDTEAFF
J: TRBJ1-1; size: medium-sized; V: TRBV19; D: NA; DNA: TGTGCCAGCGCGACTGTACTGAACACTGAAGCTTTCTTT; CDR3: CASATVLNTEAFF
J: TRBJ1-1; size: NA; V: TRBV5-6; D: TRBD1; DNA: TGTGCCAGCAGCTTGGTGGGGACAGGACTTGAAGCTTTCTTT; CDR3: CASSLVGTGLEAFF
J: TRBJ2-7; size: NA; V: TRBV19; D: TRBD1; DNA: TGTGCCAGTAGTCATACAGGGGGATCCTACGAGCAGTACTTC; CDR3: CASSHTGGSYEQYF
J: TRBJ2-1; size: NA; V: TRBV12-3/TRBV12-4; D: NA; DNA: TGTGCCAGCAGTTTATTATACAATGAGCAGTTCTTC; CDR3: CASSLLYNEQFF
J: TRBJ2-7; size: once; V: TRBV5-1; D: NA; DNA: TGCGCCAGCAGCTTACAGGAAGGCTACGAGCAGTACTTC; CDR3: CASSLQEGYEQYF
J: TRBJ2-1; size: NA; V: TRBV13; D: TRBD2; DNA: TGTGCCAGCAGCTGGCTTTCTAGCGGGAGCTACAATGAGCAGTTCTTC; CDR3: CASSWLSSGSYNEQFF
J: TRBJ2-5; size: NA; V: TRBV6-5; D: TRBD1; DNA: TGTGCCAGCAGCGGACAGGGGCCTTACGAGACCCAGTACTTC; CDR3: CASSGQGPYETQYF
J: TRBJ2-1; size: NA; V: TRBV6-4; D: TRBD2; DNA: TGTGCCAGCCATAAGGTGGGACTAGCGGGGGGACGTCGCTCCTACAATGAGCAGTTCTTC; CDR3: CASHKVGLAGGRRSYNEQFF
J: TRBJ2-7; size: once; V: TRBV12-5; D: NA; DNA: TGTGCTAGTCATTCAGGGAAGTGGACCTACGAGCAGTACTTC; CDR3: CASHSGKWTYEQYF
J: TRBJ2-7; size: NA; V: TRBV27; D: TRBD2; DNA: TGTGCCAGCAGGCCCCCCTCGGGAGGAAGGACCTACGAGCAGTACTTC; CDR3: CASRPPSGGRTYEQYF
J: TRBJ2-7; size: NA; V: TRBV6-6; D: NA; DNA: TGTGCCAGCAGTTACCCTGGAGACTACGAGCAGTACTTC; CDR3: CASSYPGDYEQYF
J: TRBJ2-7; size: NA; V: TRBV11-3; D: NA; DNA: TGTGCCAGCAGCTCCCTGTCCTCCTACGAGCAGTACTTC; CDR3: CASSSLSSYEQYF
J: TRBJ1-4; size: NA; V: TRBV21-1; D: NA; DNA: TGTGCCAGCAGCAAATACACAGGGGCCCCAACTAATGAAAAACTGTTTTTT; CDR3: CASSKYTGAPTNEKLFF
J: TRBJ1-2; size: NA; V: TRBV5-6; D: TRBD1; DNA: TGTGCCAGCAGCTTGGATGGGACAGGGGACCCTAACTATGGCTACACCTTC; CDR3: CASSLDGTGDPNYGYTF
J: TRBJ2-3; size: NA; V: TRBV29-1; D: NA; DNA: TGCAGCGTTGTCAGTGGAGGCACAGATACGCAGTATTTT; CDR3: CSVVSGGTDTQYF